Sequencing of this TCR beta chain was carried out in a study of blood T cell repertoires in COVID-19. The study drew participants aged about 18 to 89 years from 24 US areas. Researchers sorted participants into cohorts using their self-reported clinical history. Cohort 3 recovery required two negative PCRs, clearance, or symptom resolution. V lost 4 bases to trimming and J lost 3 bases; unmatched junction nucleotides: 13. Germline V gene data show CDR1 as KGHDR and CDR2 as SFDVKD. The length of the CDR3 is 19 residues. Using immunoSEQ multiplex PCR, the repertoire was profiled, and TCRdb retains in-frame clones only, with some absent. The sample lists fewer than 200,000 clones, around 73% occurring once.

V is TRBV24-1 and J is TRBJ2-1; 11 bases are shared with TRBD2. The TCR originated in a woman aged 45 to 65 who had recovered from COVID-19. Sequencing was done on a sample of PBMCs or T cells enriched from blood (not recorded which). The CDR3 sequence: CATSDPTSGSGGDYNEQFF. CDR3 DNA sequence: TGTGCCACCAGTGACCCCACTAGCGGGAGCGGAGGTGACTACAATGAGCAGTTCTTC.